This T cell receptor beta chain was captured by sequencing in a study of T cells expressing NK-cell markers. Study context: Just one sequenced donor of eight was HCMV-seronegative, while seven were seropositive.

TCRdb reanalyzed the 5' RACE reads, giving one entry per CDR3 protein sequence and no DNA. This table lists approximately 420,000 distinct CDR3 sequences. Study-level findings and limits: Nothing established the HCMV specificity of expanded NKG2C+ T cell clones. CD8+ T cells in six donors included dominant NKG2C+ clonotypes at about 1.0-7.0%.

Notes on this clonotype: Its antigen is not identified.

The germline V gene has CDR1 DFQATT and CDR2 SNEGSKA (reference sequence). The CDR3 length is 11 residues. The chain is built from TRBV20-1 and TRBJ2-3; TCRdb selects TRBD1, and the lack of DNA leaves this call unchecked. The sequence was obtained from a woman aged 45-65 years in good health. The sequenced material came from blood T cells: a sorted CD56 or NKG2C T cell subset, CD4+ or CD8+ T cells, or bulk PBMC T cells (not recorded which). CDR3 in amino acids: CSAPAHTTQYF.